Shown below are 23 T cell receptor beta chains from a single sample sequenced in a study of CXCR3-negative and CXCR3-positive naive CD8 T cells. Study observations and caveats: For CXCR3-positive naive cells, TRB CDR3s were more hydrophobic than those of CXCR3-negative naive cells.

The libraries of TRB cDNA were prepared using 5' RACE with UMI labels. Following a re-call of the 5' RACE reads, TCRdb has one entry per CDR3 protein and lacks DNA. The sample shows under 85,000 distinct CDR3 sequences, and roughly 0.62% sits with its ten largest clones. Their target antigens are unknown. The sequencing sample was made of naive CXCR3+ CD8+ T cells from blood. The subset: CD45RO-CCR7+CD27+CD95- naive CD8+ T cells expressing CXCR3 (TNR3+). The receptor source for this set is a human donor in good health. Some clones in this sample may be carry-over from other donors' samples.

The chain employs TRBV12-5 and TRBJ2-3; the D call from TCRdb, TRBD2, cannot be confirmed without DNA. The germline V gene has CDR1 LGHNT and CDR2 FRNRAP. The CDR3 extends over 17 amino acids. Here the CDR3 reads CASGLVSTSVGTDTQYF.

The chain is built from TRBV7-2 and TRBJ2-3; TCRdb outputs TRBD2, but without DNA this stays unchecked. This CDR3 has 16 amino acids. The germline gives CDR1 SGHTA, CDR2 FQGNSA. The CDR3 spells CASSLDLLLGTDTQYF.

The CDR3 is CASSYGGRPTDTQYF. The chain links TRBV28 to TRBJ2-3; checking the TCRdb D call of TRBD2 is not possible without DNA. The CDR3 covers 15 residues. Germline assignment: CDR1 MDHEN and CDR2 SYDVKM.

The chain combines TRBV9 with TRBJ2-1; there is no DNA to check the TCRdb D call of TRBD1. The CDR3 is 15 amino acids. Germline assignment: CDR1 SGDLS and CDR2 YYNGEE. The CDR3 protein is CASSVTGEFYNEQFF.

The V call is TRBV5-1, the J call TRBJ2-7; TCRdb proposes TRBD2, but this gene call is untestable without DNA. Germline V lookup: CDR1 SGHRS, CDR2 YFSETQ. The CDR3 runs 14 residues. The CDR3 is CASSLTGGIYEQYF.

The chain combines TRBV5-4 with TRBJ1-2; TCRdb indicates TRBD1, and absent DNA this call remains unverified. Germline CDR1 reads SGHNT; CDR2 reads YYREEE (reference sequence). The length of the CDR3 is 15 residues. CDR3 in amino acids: CASSGAQGLNYGYTF.

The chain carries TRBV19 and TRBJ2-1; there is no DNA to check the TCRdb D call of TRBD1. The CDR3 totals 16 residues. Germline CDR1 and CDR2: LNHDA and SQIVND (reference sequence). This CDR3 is CASSIGGHPLYNEQFF.

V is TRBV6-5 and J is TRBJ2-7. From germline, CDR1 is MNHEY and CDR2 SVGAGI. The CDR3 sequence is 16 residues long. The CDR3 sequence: CASSYMAGGSSYEQYF.

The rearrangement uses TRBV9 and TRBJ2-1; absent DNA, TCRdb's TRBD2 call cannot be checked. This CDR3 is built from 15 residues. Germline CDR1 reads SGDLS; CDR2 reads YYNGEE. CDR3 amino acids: CASSVGTSGDNEQFF. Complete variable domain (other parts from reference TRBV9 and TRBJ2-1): DSGVTQTPKHLITATGQRVTLRCSPRSGDLSVYWYQQSLDQGLQFLIQYYNGEERAKGNILERFSAQQFPDLHSELNLSSLELGDSALYFCASSVGTSGDNEQFFGPGTRLTVL.

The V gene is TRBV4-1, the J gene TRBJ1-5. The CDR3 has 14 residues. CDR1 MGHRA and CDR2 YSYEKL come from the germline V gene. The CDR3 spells CASSQEAQNQPQHF.

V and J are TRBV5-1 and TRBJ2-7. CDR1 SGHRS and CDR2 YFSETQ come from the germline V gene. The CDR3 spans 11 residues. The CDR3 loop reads CASSHEYEQYF.

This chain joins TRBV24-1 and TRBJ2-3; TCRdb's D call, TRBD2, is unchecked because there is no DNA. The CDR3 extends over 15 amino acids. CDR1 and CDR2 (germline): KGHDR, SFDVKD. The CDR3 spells CATSDLAESTDTQYF.

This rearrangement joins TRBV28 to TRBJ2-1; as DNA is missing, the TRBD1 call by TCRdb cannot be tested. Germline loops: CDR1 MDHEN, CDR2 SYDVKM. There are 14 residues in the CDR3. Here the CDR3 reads CASRRDTSYNEQFF.

The CDR3 loop reads CASSDGQGTTEAFF. The chain links TRBV19 to TRBJ1-1; TCRdb calls TRBD1, which cannot be checked without DNA. In germline, CDR1 is LNHDA, CDR2 SQIVND (reference sequence). The CDR3 loop spans 14 amino acids.

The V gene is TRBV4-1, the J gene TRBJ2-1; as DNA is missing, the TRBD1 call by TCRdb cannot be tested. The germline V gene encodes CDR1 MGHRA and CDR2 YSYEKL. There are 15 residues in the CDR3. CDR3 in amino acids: CASSLLGGSYNEQFF.

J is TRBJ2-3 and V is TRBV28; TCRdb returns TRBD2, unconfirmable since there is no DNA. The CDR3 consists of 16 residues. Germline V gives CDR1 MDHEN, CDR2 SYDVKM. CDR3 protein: CASTLAGGVSTDTQYF. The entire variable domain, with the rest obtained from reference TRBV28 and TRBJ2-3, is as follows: DVKVTQSSRYLVKRTGEKVFLECVQDMDHENMFWYRQDPGLGLRLIYFSYDVKMKEKGDIPEGYSVSREKKERFSLILESASTNQTSMYLCASTLAGGVSTDTQYFGPGTRLTVL.

CDR3: CASSPLDSPISYEQYF. J is TRBJ2-7 and V is TRBV7-8; TCRdb proposes TRBD1, but this gene call is untestable without DNA. The length of the CDR3 is 16 residues. Per the germline V gene, CDR1 is SGHVS and CDR2 is FQNEAQ.

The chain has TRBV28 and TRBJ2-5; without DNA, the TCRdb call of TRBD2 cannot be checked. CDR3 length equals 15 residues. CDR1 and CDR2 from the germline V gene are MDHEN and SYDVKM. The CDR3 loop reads CASSPYTSGVETQYF.

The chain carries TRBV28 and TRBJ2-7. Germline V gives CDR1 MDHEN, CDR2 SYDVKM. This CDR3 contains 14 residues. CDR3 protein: CASTPPEDFSEQYF. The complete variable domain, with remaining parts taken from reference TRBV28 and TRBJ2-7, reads DVKVTQSSRYLVKRTGEKVFLECVQDMDHENMFWYRQDPGLGLRLIYFSYDVKMKEKGDIPEGYSVSREKKERFSLILESASTNQTSMYLCASTPPEDFSEQYFGPGTRLTVT.

CDR3 residues: CASSSGANVLTF. The V call is TRBV25-1, the J call TRBJ2-6. CDR1 is MGHDK and CDR2 is SYGVNS in the germline V gene. This CDR3 region has 12 residues.

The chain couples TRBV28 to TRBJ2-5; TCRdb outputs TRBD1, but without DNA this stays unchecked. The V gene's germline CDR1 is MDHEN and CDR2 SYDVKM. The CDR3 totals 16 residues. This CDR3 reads CASSPQTGGDVSTQYF.

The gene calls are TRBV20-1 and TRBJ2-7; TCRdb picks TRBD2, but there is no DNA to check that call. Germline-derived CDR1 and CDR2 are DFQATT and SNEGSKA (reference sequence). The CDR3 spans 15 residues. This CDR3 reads CSARDEARPNYEQYF.

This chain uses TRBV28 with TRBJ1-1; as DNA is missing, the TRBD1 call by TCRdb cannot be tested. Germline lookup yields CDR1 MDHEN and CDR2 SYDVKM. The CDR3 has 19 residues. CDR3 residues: CARDNPQGPAGMMNTEAFF.